Reported below is one T cell receptor beta chain. These data belong to a study of cytotoxic CD8 clonotypes in ibrutinib-treated CLL. Trimming cost V 2 bases and J 3 bases; bases outside gene matches: 6. From germline, CDR1 is KGHSH and CDR2 LQKENI. CDR3 length: 16 amino acids. Libraries were prepared by immunoSEQ multiplex PCR; TCRdb keeps only in-frame clonotypes and omits some of them. The table has around 310,000 clones, around four fifths seen once; the top ten hold roughly 7%. The specimen was PBMCs, collected before ibrutinib treatment. This sequence was found in a human donor with chronic lymphocytic leukemia. The chain recombines TRBV18 with TRBJ2-3; TRBD2 agrees at 9 bases. This chain's CDR3 is CASSPMGLAETDTQYF. The CDR3 coding sequence is TGTGCCAGCTCACCAATGGGACTAGCAGAGACAGATACGCAGTATTTT.